Described below is a single T cell receptor (beta chain) sequence and its context. Its antigen is undetermined. This record comes from a study of cytomegalovirus exposure and HLA in healthy donors. Study-level points and caveats: In a later analysis, a missense DCLRE1C variant was linked to TCR beta V- and J-gene trimming.

Primers: 60 Vbeta forward and 13 Jbeta reverse. The repertoire was sequenced with immunoSEQ multiplex PCR; TCRdb's copy has only in-frame clones and lacks some. Among over 110,000 clones listed, over 60% were seen once. Sequencing used PBMCs. This sequence was found in a male donor in good health and CMV-seropositive.

CDR3 nucleotides: TGTGCCAGCCTAGGCCCGGTGATGAACACTGAAGCTTTCTTT. This gives the protein CASLGPVMNTEAFF. V is TRBV2 and J is TRBJ1-1; D not certain. With 8 bases removed from V and 0 bases from J, the gap between germline ends came to 13 bases. Germline lookup yields CDR1 SNHLY and CDR2 FYNNEI. The CDR3 is made up of 14 amino acids.